The clone carrying this T cell receptor (beta chain) was seen once. This sample is part of a study of CD8 T cells in Susac syndrome. Random hexamers were used to reverse transcribe the RNA input (0.5 to 1 ug). The method of amplification for TCR beta CDR3 was immunoSEQ multiplex PCR, covering 54 Vbeta and 13 Jbeta. Using its own MiXCR run on the immunoSEQ multiplex PCR reads, TCRdb lists one record per CDR3 protein. The table includes tens of thousands of distinct CDR3 sequences, 90% to 95% detected once. The specimen sequenced was CD8+ T cells from PBMCs. The receptor was isolated from a human donor with multiple sclerosis.

This chain's CDR3 is CASSEAAAGPYGYTF. CDR3 sequence (DNA): TGTGCCAGCAGTGAGGCGGCAGCGGGTCCCTATGGCTACACCTTC. V and J are TRBV2 and TRBJ1-2; D gene uncertain. Trimming left V 3 bases short and J 4 bases short, with 15 bases between. The CDR3 runs 15 residues. Germline CDR1 reads SNHLY; CDR2 reads FYNNEI.